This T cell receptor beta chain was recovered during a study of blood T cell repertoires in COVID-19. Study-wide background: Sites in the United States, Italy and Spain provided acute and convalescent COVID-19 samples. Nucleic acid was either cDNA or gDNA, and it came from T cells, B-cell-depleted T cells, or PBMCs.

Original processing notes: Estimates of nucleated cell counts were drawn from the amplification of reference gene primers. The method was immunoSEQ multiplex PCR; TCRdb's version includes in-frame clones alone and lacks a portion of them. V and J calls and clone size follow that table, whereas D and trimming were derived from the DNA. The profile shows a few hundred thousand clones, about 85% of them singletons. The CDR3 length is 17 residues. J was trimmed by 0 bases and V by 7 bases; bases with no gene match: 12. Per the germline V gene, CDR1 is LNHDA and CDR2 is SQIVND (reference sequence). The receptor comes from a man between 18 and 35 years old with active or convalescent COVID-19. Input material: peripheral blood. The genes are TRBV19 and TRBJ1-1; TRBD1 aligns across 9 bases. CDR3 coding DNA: TGTGCCAGTATTCGGTCCGGGGACAGGGATTTGAACACTGAAGCTTTCTTT. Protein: CASIRSGDRDLNTEAFF.